These 14 T cell receptor beta chains were sequenced from one sample in a study of T cells in localized non-small cell lung cancer. The method was immunoSEQ multiplex PCR; TCRdb's version includes in-frame clones alone and lacks a portion of them. The table includes over a thousand clones, 25% to 30% detected once. This material consisted of lung tumor tissue, taken before any cancer treatment. Receptors originate from a female donor of 60 years or more with stage III squamous cell lung carcinoma.

Only a few counts were recorded for this clone. The J gene is TRBJ2-4, the V gene TRBV4-1; D remains ambiguous. Germline V lookup: CDR1 MGHRA, CDR2 YSYEKL. This CDR3 spans 16 amino acids. Trimming took 3 bases from V and 7 from J, leaving 19 bases between them. This CDR3 is CASSQHQATPGNIQYF. CDR3 nucleotide sequence: TGCGCCAGCAGCCAGCACCAGGCAACCCCCGGGAACATTCAGTACTTC.

This sequence joins TRBV19 and TRBJ1-2; D is uncertain. CDR3 length: 12 residues. The V and J ends lost 5 bases and 8 bases respectively, with 12 bases between them. In germline, CDR1 is LNHDA, CDR2 SQIVND (reference sequence). As DNA, the CDR3 is TGTGCCAGTAGTTCTTCGAGGCGCGGCTACACCTTC. It specifies CASSSSRRGYTF.

J is TRBJ1-1 and V is TRBV11-3; 7 nucleotides line up with TRBD1. V lost 0 bases and J lost 0; bases outside the gene matches: 7. The CDR3 has 17 residues. Per germline, CDR1 SGHNT and CDR2 YENEEA. In DNA form, the CDR3 reads TGTGCCAGCAGCTTAGAAGGGGGCGCTAATATGAACACTGAAGCTTTCTTT. Protein sequence: CASSLEGGANMNTEAFF.

This clone is large. This chain links TRBV4-1 with TRBJ2-1; TRBD2 aligns across 13 bases. The CDR3 is made up of 15 amino acids. V was clipped by 4 bases and J by 7 bases; unmatched bases: 4. CDR1 is MGHRA, CDR2 YSYEKL, per germline. This CDR3 is CASSRTSGSLNEQFF. The DNA for the CDR3 is TGCGCCAGCAGCCGGACTAGCGGGAGTCTGAATGAGCAGTTCTTC.

V is TRBV28 and J is TRBJ2-1; no reliable D call. Trimming stripped 1 base from V and 9 bases from J, with 7 bases between. The germline gives CDR1 MDHEN, CDR2 SYDVKM. The CDR3 is made up of 12 amino acids. CDR3 residues: CASSLSVGEQFF. The CDR3 DNA follows: TGTGCCAGCAGTTTATCCGTAGGTGAGCAGTTCTTC.

The chain links TRBV29-1 to TRBJ2-7; D could derive from TRBD1 or TRBD2 (6 bases each). This CDR3 has 12 residues. Trimming removed 4 bases from V and 6 bases from J, with 13 bases in between. Per the germline V gene, CDR1 is SQVTM and CDR2 is ANQGSEA. CDR3 residues: CSVGPGGREQYF. In DNA, the CDR3 is TGCAGCGTTGGACCCGGGGGCCGCGAGCAGTACTTC.

V gene TRBV18 combines with J gene TRBJ2-5; 8 nucleotides agree with TRBD1. Germline CDR1 KGHSH, CDR2 LQKENI. The junction had 5 bases not matched to a gene; V was cut back by 3 bases and J by 5 bases. The CDR3 runs 14 residues. The CDR3 loop reads CASSPQGAAETQYF. CDR3 coding DNA: TGTGCCAGCTCACCGCAGGGGGCTGCCGAGACCCAGTACTTC.

This clone was seen only a few times. The V call is TRBV6-8, the J call TRBJ1-6; possibly TRBD1 for D (6 bases). The V gene's germline CDR1 is MNHGY and CDR2 SAAAGT. V lost 8 bases and J lost 9, with 14 bases in between. The CDR3 extends over 13 amino acids. The CDR3 coding sequence is TGTGCCAGCCAAACCCAGGACAGTTCACCCCTCCACTTT. It yields the protein CASQTQDSSPLHF.

Only a few counts were recorded for this clone. The chain joins TRBV12-5 to TRBJ2-3; D is ambiguous. Germline-derived CDR1 and CDR2 are LGHNT and FRNRAP. This CDR3 comprises 13 residues. The ends were cut back, 1 base at V and 6 bases at J, with 8 bases in the middle. CDR3 sequence: CASGLADGDTQYF. The CDR3 nucleotides are TGTGCTAGTGGTTTGGCTGATGGGGATACGCAGTATTTT.

This rearrangement joins TRBV11-3 to TRBJ2-3, with TRBD2 matching 8 bases. Unmatched junction bases numbered 9, after V lost 2 bases and J lost 2 bases. The CDR3 has 17 amino acids. CDR1 is SGHNT and CDR2 is YENEEA in the germline V gene. This CDR3 reads CASSLYTAGEDTDTQYF. As DNA, the CDR3 is TGTGCCAGCAGCTTATATACAGCGGGGGAGGACACAGATACGCAGTATTTT.

In its sample, this clone ranks as medium-sized. The J gene is TRBJ2-6, the V gene TRBV11-3; D unresolved. The CDR3 loop spans 16 amino acids. The germline V gene encodes CDR1 SGHNT and CDR2 YENEEA. The V gene lost 4 bases and the J gene lost 0 bases, with 10 bases spanning the gap. CDR3 bases: TGTGCCAGCAGCTGGGTAGCCCACTCTGGGGCCAACGTCCTGACTTTC. It encodes CASSWVAHSGANVLTF.

This chain connects TRBV9 to TRBJ2-1; D is unclear. The CDR3 totals 14 residues. Trimming cost V 0 bases and J 2 bases, with 6 bases left between them. Germline V CDR1 and CDR2: SGDLS, YYNGEE. CDR3 bases: TGTGCCAGCAGCGTAGCCTCAACCTACAATGAGCAGTTCTTC. It is translated as CASSVASTYNEQFF.

The V and J genes are TRBV19 and TRBJ2-5, with D perhaps being TRBD1 or TRBD2 (5 bases each). V shed 9 bases and J shed 11 bases, with 16 bases lying between them. This CDR3 has 11 residues. Germline-derived CDR1 and CDR2 are LNHDA and SQIVND (reference sequence). Written as DNA, the CDR3 is TGTGCCAGCTCGGAGGCCAGGGCTCAGTACTTC. It encodes CASSEARAQYF. Together with reference TRBV19 and TRBJ2-5, the CDR3 gives the full variable domain: DGGITQSPKYLFRKEGQNVTLSCEQNLNHDAMYWYRQDPGQGLRLIYYSQIVNDFQKGDIAEGYSVSREKKESFPLTVTSAQKNPTAFYLCASSEARAQYFGPGTRLLVL.

This clone showed up just a few times. The rearrangement joins TRBV11-3 to TRBJ2-3; 7 positions agree with TRBD2. V shed 2 bases and J 0 bases; nucleotides not matched to a gene: 14. Germline V CDR1 and CDR2: SGHNT, YENEEA. The length of the CDR3 is 19 residues. The CDR3 region is CASSLRHSGLAVSTDTQYF. The CDR3 DNA reads TGTGCCAGCAGCTTACGTCATTCAGGGCTAGCGGTGAGCACAGATACGCAGTATTTT.